The next 7 T cell receptor beta chains were all read from a single sample in a study of blood T cell repertoires in COVID-19. Some clones are missing from TCRdb's copy, which holds only in-frame ones; the method was immunoSEQ multiplex PCR. The table records 250,000 to 350,000 clones, around nine tenths of them present only once. Sequenced material: PBMCs or T cells enriched from blood (not recorded which). Receptors originate from a woman in her 30s who had recovered from COVID-19.

V and J are TRBV3-1 (or the pseudogene TRBV3-2) and TRBJ1-2; tentatively, D is TRBD1 (5 bases). Germline V gene data show CDR1 as LGHDT and CDR2 as YNNKEL (reference sequence). The CDR3 runs 14 residues. The V and J ends lost 4 bases and 6 bases respectively, with 15 bases between them. Here the CDR3 reads CASSPGVGDDGYTF. CDR3 in DNA: TGTGCCAGCAGCCCGGGGGTTGGAGATGATGGCTACACCTTC.

The V gene is TRBV2, the J gene TRBJ2-7, with 9 bases lining up with TRBD1. The CDR3 has 15 residues. V dropped 6 bases and J dropped 3; count of bases not matched to a gene: 9. The germline V gene has CDR1 SNHLY and CDR2 FYNNEI. In DNA, the CDR3 is TGTGCCAGCAGCTCCGGGACAGGGAACCACTACGAGCAGTACTTC. It is translated as CASSSGTGNHYEQYF.

This chain connects TRBV19 to TRBJ2-5; D might be TRBD1 (5 bases). The V gene lost 7 bases and the J gene lost 2 bases, with 8 bases spanning the gap. Germline V CDR1 and CDR2: LNHDA, SQIVND (reference sequence). This CDR3 contains 12 residues. This chain's CDR3 is CASIDSQETQYF. The CDR3 DNA sequence: TGTGCCAGTATTGACAGTCAAGAGACCCAGTACTTC. Full variable domain (missing parts from reference TRBV19 and TRBJ2-5): DGGITQSPKYLFRKEGQNVTLSCEQNLNHDAMYWYRQDPGQGLRLIYYSQIVNDFQKGDIAEGYSVSREKKESFPLTVTSAQKNPTAFYLCASIDSQETQYFGPGTRLLVL.

CDR3 in amino acids: CASSDSGGRETQYF. In DNA form, the CDR3 reads TGTGCCAGCAGTGATTCTGGGGGGAGGGAGACCCAGTACTTC. V is TRBV2 and J is TRBJ2-5; the D gene is possibly TRBD2 (6 bases). The CDR3 sequence is 14 residues long. Germline loops: CDR1 SNHLY, CDR2 FYNNEI. Between the trimmed V and J ends, which lost 3 bases and 5 bases, there was a span of 13 bases.

CDR3 amino acids: CASRSETGRLRNEQYF. The DNA for the CDR3 is TGTGCCAGCAGATCCGAGACAGGGCGATTGAGGAACGAGCAGTACTTC. V gene TRBV27 combines with J gene TRBJ2-7, with 7 positions matching TRBD1. The germline gives CDR1 MNHEY, CDR2 SMNVEV (reference sequence). The CDR3 extends over 16 amino acids. The trim removed 6 bases at V and 5 bases at J, leaving 16 bases unmatched.

This chain joins TRBV7-2 and TRBJ2-5; D is undetermined. Trimming stripped 0 bases from V and 1 base from J, with 3 bases between. Germline V gene data show CDR1 as SGHTA and CDR2 as FQGNSA. The CDR3 loop spans 13 amino acids. The CDR3 spells CASSLAAQETQYF. The DNA of the CDR3 is TGTGCCAGCAGCTTAGCGGCCCAAGAGACCCAGTACTTC.

Remarks on this clone: Additional DNA sequences in this sample encode the identical CDR3. V is TRBV19 and J is TRBJ1-6; tentatively, D is TRBD1 (5 bases). Trimming removed 5 bases at V and 3 bases at J, with 11 bases between. Per the germline V gene, CDR1 is LNHDA and CDR2 is SQIVND (reference sequence). The CDR3 totals 15 residues. The CDR3 sequence is CASSRGGVYNSPLHF. The CDR3 DNA is TGTGCCAGTAGTCGGGGGGGGGTCTATAATTCACCCCTCCACTTT. Filled out from reference TRBV19 and TRBJ1-6, the complete variable domain reads DGGITQSPKYLFRKEGQNVTLSCEQNLNHDAMYWYRQDPGQGLRLIYYSQIVNDFQKGDIAEGYSVSREKKESFPLTVTSAQKNPTAFYLCASSRGGVYNSPLHFGNGTRLTVT.